The 7 T cell receptor beta chains in this list originate from one sample, sequenced in a study of T-cell reconstitution after alpha-beta-depleted transplantation in children. Unique molecular identifiers were incorporated into the prepared TCRbeta library. A single record per CDR3 protein comes from TCRdb applying MiXCR to the PCR reads. Here the sample spans around 600,000 distinct CDR3 sequences, about 23% being singletons. This material consisted of PBMCs, mostly from graft donor cells, taken 360 days after TCRalphabeta/CD19-depleted stem cell transplant. The receptors shown here come from a boy in the first two years of life who had a stem cell transplant for acute myeloid leukemia, so the T cells may come from the graft donor.

In its sample, this clonotype was seen a few times. The V call is TRBV20-1, the J call TRBJ2-7, with TRBD2 matching over 7 bases. CDR3 length: 12 residues. Looked up from germline, CDR1 is DFQATT and CDR2 is SNEGSKA (reference sequence). The V gene end was trimmed by 5 bases and the J gene end by 3 bases; junction bases not matched to a gene: 4. CDR3 DNA: TGCAGTGCTCGAGGGAGGGTCTACGAGCAGTACTTC. Its protein product is CSARGRVYEQYF.

The chain employs TRBV25-1 and TRBJ2-1; 8 nucleotides match TRBD2. Germline-derived CDR1 and CDR2 are MGHDK and SYGVNS. The CDR3 extends over 15 amino acids. Losses at the gene ends were 6 bases for V and 0 bases for J; bases not matched to a gene: 4. The CDR3 sequence is CASSGGALSYNEQFF. CDR3 DNA: TGTGCCAGCAGCGGGGGGGCCCTCTCCTACAATGAGCAGTTCTTC.

V and J are TRBV4-2 and TRBJ2-5, with D maybe TRBD2 (5 bases). This CDR3 region has 14 residues. V lost 0 bases and J 7 bases, leaving 12 bases between the germline ends. The germline CDR1 and CDR2 sequences are LGHNA and YNFKEQ. Here the CDR3 DNA reads TGTGCCAGCAGCCAAGAAAACCTAGCTGGGACCCAGTACTTC. This codes for CASSQENLAGTQYF.

This clonotype was detected many times. The chain links TRBV4-3 to TRBJ2-3; 8 positions match TRBD2. There are 20 residues in the CDR3. Trimming removed 0 bases from V and 1 base from J; junction bases left unmatched: 15. CDR1 LGHNA and CDR2 YSLEER come from the germline V gene. The CDR3 DNA follows: TGCGCCAGCAGCCAAGATCTCGGGGCTAGGGCGACTAGCGGCACAGATACGCAGTATTTT. Protein product: CASSQDLGARATSGTDTQYF.

The chain employs TRBV7-8 and TRBJ2-6; tentative D call: TRBD2 (5 bases). The V and J ends lost 5 bases and 2 bases respectively, with 10 bases between them. The CDR3 runs to 15 residues. Germline V gene data show CDR1 as SGHVS and CDR2 as FQNEAQ. CDR3 DNA sequence: TGTGCCAGCAGCCGTCCGGGGACTGGGGCCAACGTCCTGACTTTC. Amino acid sequence: CASSRPGTGANVLTF.

This clonotype occurred a few times. V and J are TRBV4-3 and TRBJ1-2, with a tentative D call TRBD1 (5 bases). Germline loops: CDR1 LGHNA, CDR2 YSLEER. V lost 3 bases to trimming and J lost 0 bases, with 11 bases between them. The CDR3 is 15 amino acids. The CDR3 protein is CASSQGPLANYGYTF. The CDR3 DNA reads as TGCGCCAGCAGCCAGGGACCGCTAGCTAACTATGGCTACACCTTC.

This clonotype was recorded a few times. The chain has TRBV20-1 and TRBJ2-2; D gene unclear. Germline assignment: CDR1 DFQATT and CDR2 SNEGSKA (reference sequence). Trimming shortened V by 2 bases and J by 7 bases, and 14 bases separated the two germline ends. The length of the CDR3 is 14 residues. Here the CDR3 DNA reads TGCAGTGCTAGACCGCCCAATGGAAACGGGGAGCTGTTTTTT. This sequence encodes CSARPPNGNGELFF.